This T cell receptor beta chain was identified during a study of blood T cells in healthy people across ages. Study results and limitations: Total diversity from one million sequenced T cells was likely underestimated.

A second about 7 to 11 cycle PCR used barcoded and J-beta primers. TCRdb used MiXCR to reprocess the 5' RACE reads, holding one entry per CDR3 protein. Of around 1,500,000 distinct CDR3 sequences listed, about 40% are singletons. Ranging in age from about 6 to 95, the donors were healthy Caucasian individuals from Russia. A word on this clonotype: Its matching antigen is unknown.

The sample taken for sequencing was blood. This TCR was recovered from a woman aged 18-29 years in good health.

This chain's CDR3 is CASSSQALAGSKNIQYF. Here the CDR3 DNA reads TGTGCCAGCAGCTCCCAAGCACTAGCGGGATCCAAAAACATTCAGTACTTC. This chain links TRBV7-2 with TRBJ2-4; 10 bases agree with TRBD2. The V gene's germline CDR1 is SGHTA and CDR2 FQGNSA. This CDR3 has 17 residues. V was pared by 4 bases and J by 2 bases, with 8 bases of the junction left unmatched.